Listed here are 20 T cell receptor beta chains from one sample, sequenced in a study of blood T cell repertoires in COVID-19. Clones were sequenced by immunoSEQ multiplex PCR, and TCRdb holds only the in-frame ones, with some missing. The sample holds some 300,000 clones, about 91% seen once. Specimen: peripheral blood. The receptors stem from a woman aged 30 to 39 who had recovered from COVID-19.

The chain carries TRBV28 and TRBJ2-2; tentatively, D is TRBD2 (7 bases). With 3 bases removed from V and 4 bases from J, the gap between germline ends came to 12 bases. The CDR3 runs to 15 residues. CDR1 MDHEN and CDR2 SYDVKM come from the germline V gene. CDR3 residues: CASSLGGTFTGELFF. CDR3 nucleotide sequence: TGTGCCAGCAGTTTGGGGGGGACATTCACCGGGGAGCTGTTTTTT.

The chain employs TRBV3-1 (or the pseudogene TRBV3-2) and TRBJ1-1, with D possibly being TRBD1 (6 bases). In germline, CDR1 is LGHDT, CDR2 YNNKEL (reference sequence). The CDR3 sequence is 15 residues long. Trimming removed 2 bases from V and 6 bases from J, with 16 bases in between. The CDR3: CASSQFDRPLSEAFF. CDR3 nucleotides: TGTGCCAGCAGCCAATTCGACAGGCCACTCTCTGAAGCTTTCTTT.

This clone appeared a few times. V usage is TRBV7-8 and J usage is TRBJ2-5; no definite D call. Trimming stripped 1 base from V and 5 bases from J, with 8 bases between. In germline, CDR1 is SGHVS, CDR2 FQNEAQ. This CDR3 comprises 13 residues. The DNA for the CDR3 is TGTGCCAGCAGCTTAGTTGTCGGGGAGACCCAGTACTTC. It codes for CASSLVVGETQYF.

The chain recombines TRBV7-3 with TRBJ1-5; 10 positions agree with TRBD1. Germline V gene lookup returns CDR1 SGHTA and CDR2 FQGTGA. The CDR3 sequence is 18 residues long. The J segment lost 1 base and the V segment lost 4 bases, leaving 10 bases of the junction unmatched. CDR3 nucleotide sequence: TGTGCCAGCAGCTCACTCAAAAAGACAGGGGGCAGCAATCAGCCCCAGCATTTT. This codes for CASSSLKKTGGSNQPQHF. Together with reference TRBV7-3 and TRBJ1-5, the CDR3 gives the full variable domain: GAGVSQTPSNKVTEKGKYVELRCDPISGHTALYWYRQSLGQGPEFLIYFQGTGAADDSGLPNDRFFAVRPEGSVSTLKIQRTERGDSAVYLCASSSLKKTGGSNQPQHFGDGTRLSIL.

This chain joins TRBV4-1 and TRBJ1-1, with D perhaps matching TRBD1 (5 bases). Trimming removed 5 bases at V and 1 base at J, with 8 bases between. The CDR3 extends over 13 amino acids. Germline CDR1 reads MGHRA; CDR2 reads YSYEKL. CDR3 protein: CASSVTGNTEAFF. The CDR3 DNA reads as TGCGCCAGCAGCGTCACAGGGAACACTGAAGCTTTCTTT.

V and J are TRBV5-6 and TRBJ2-7; D ambiguous. Germline V gene data show CDR1 as SGHDT and CDR2 as YYEEEE. The CDR3 extends over 14 amino acids. The V and J ends lost 1 base and 3 bases respectively, with 11 bases between them. This CDR3 is CASSLSRSGYEQYF. The CDR3 coding sequence is TGTGCCAGCAGCTTGTCGCGTTCTGGCTACGAGCAGTACTTC.

J is TRBJ1-2 and V is TRBV4-1, with D possibly being TRBD1 (5 bases). Germline CDR1 MGHRA, CDR2 YSYEKL. The CDR3 has 19 residues. Trimming cost V 3 bases and J 1 base, with 24 bases left between them. The CDR3 nucleotides read TGCGCCAGCAGCCATCATTTTGGGCTTGCAGGGACTATTAACTATGGCTACACCTTC. This encodes CASSHHFGLAGTINYGYTF.

V usage is TRBV7-9 and J usage is TRBJ1-1, with a weak D call TRBD1 (5 bases). The ends were cut back, 3 bases at V and 5 bases at J, with 10 bases in the middle. The CDR3 is made up of 13 amino acids. Germline CDR1 SEHNR, CDR2 FQNEAQ (reference sequence). The CDR3 sequence: CASSFGEGTEAFF. In DNA form, the CDR3 reads TGTGCCAGCAGCTTTGGGGAGGGGACTGAAGCTTTCTTT.

The V and J genes are TRBV28 and TRBJ1-2; D is perhaps TRBD1 (5 bases). There are 13 residues in the CDR3. V was pared by 6 bases and J by 4 bases, with 12 bases between. CDR1 is MDHEN and CDR2 is SYDVKM in the germline V gene. CDR3 amino acids: CASREQGTYGYTF. The CDR3 DNA reads as TGTGCCAGCAGGGAGCAGGGAACCTATGGCTACACCTTC.

This clone came up a few times. CDR3: CAWGQTVMDYTF. Here the CDR3 DNA reads TGTGCCTGGGGGCAGACAGTGATGGACTACACCTTC. The rearrangement links TRBV30 to TRBJ1-2, with D maybe TRBD1 (5 bases). CDR3 length: 12 residues. Germline V gene sequence: CDR1 GTSNPN, CDR2 SVGIG (reference sequence). With 5 bases removed from V and 10 bases from J, the gap between germline ends came to 17 bases.

This chain uses TRBV12-3 or TRBV12-4 with TRBJ1-5; D gene uncertain. The CDR3 contains 13 residues. V was clipped by 3 bases and J by 4 bases, with 7 bases between them. CDR3 nucleotide sequence: TGTGCCAGCAGTTTGTTCGGGAATCAGCCCCAGCATTTT. Translation: CASSLFGNQPQHF.

The chain links TRBV9 to TRBJ1-1; D not resolved. This CDR3 is 13 amino acids long. The V end was cut by 2 bases, the J end by 3 bases, with 8 bases between. CDR1 SGDLS and CDR2 YYNGEE come from the germline V gene. The CDR3 here is CASSVREYTEAFF. The DNA of the CDR3 is TGTGCCAGCAGCGTTCGAGAGTACACTGAAGCTTTCTTT.

This chain uses TRBV27 with TRBJ1-2, with unresolved D. Trimming shortened V by 0 bases and J by 5 bases, and 13 bases separated the two germline ends. Germline values: CDR1 MNHEY, CDR2 SMNVEV (reference sequence). The CDR3 length is 15 residues. CDR3 nucleotides: TGTGCCAGCAGTTTATCCCCCCCGGAGGTATATGGCTACACCTTC. This translates into CASSLSPPEVYGYTF.

The chain employs TRBV30 and TRBJ2-5; tentatively, D is TRBD2 (6 bases). The CDR3 contains 14 residues. Germline V gene sequence: CDR1 GTSNPN, CDR2 SVGIG (reference sequence). Trimming shortened V by 6 bases and J by 1 base, and 15 bases separated the two germline ends. The CDR3 DNA follows: TGTGCCTGCCAGGTCGGGACTCTCCAAGAGACCCAGTACTTC. The encoded protein is CACQVGTLQETQYF.

This chain links TRBV28 with TRBJ1-1, with 9 nucleotides matching TRBD1. CDR1 and CDR2 (germline): MDHEN, SYDVKM. V shed 6 bases and J 10 bases; nucleotides not matched to a gene: 9. The length of the CDR3 is 13 residues. The chain's CDR3 is CASRSRTGVGAFF. In nucleotides, the CDR3 is TGTGCCAGCAGGTCTAGGACAGGGGTAGGAGCTTTCTTT.

This chain uses TRBV6-2 or TRBV6-3 with TRBJ1-4; D not certain. Germline CDR1 MNHEY, CDR2 SVGEGT. V dropped 5 bases and J dropped 10 bases, with 14 bases sitting between them. The CDR3 spans 13 residues. The CDR3 reads CASSGLGPVKLFF. CDR3 sequence (DNA): TGTGCCAGCAGTGGACTTGGACCGGTAAAACTGTTTTTT.

V gene TRBV10-3 combines with J gene TRBJ2-7; TRBD2 aligns across 8 bases. CDR1 and CDR2 (germline): ENHRY, SYGVKD. This CDR3 is built from 12 residues. With V trimmed by 10 bases and J by 3 bases, 5 bases remained unmatched. The CDR3 region is CASGGTNYEQYF. DNA for the CDR3: TGTGCCAGCGGGGGGACGAACTACGAGCAGTACTTC.

V gene TRBV12-3 or TRBV12-4 combines with J gene TRBJ2-1; TRBD2 matches at 9 bases. V gave up 7 bases and J gave up 10 bases; unmatched junction bases: 8. The CDR3 runs 13 residues. Written as DNA, the CDR3 is TGTGCCAGCACACCGCGGGGGGGCTTCGAGCAGTTCTTC. Translated, it gives CASTPRGGFEQFF.

The CDR3 bases are TGTGCCAGCAGTAACAGGGGGCTAGGGGAGCTGTTTTTT. Translation gives CASSNRGLGELFF. The chain is built from TRBV12-3 or TRBV12-4 and TRBJ2-2, with 9 bases fitting TRBD1. The CDR3 runs to 13 residues. V shed 5 bases and J 8 bases; nucleotides not matched to a gene: 3.

This clone came up once. The V gene is TRBV18, the J gene TRBJ1-5, with TRBD1 identical over 9 bases. J lost 6 bases, V lost 6 bases, and 9 bases had no gene match. The length of the CDR3 is 15 residues. In germline, CDR1 is KGHSH, CDR2 LQKENI. This CDR3 reads CASSLTGGIVQPQHF. CDR3 nucleotide sequence: TGTGCCAGCTCCCTTACAGGGGGCATAGTTCAGCCCCAGCATTTT. Filled out from reference TRBV18 and TRBJ1-5, the complete variable domain reads NAGVMQNPRHLVRRRGQEARLRCSPMKGHSHVYWYRQLPEEGLKFMVYLQKENIIDESGMPKERFSAEFPKEGPSILRIQQVVRGDSAAYFCASSLTGGIVQPQHFGDGTRLSIL.